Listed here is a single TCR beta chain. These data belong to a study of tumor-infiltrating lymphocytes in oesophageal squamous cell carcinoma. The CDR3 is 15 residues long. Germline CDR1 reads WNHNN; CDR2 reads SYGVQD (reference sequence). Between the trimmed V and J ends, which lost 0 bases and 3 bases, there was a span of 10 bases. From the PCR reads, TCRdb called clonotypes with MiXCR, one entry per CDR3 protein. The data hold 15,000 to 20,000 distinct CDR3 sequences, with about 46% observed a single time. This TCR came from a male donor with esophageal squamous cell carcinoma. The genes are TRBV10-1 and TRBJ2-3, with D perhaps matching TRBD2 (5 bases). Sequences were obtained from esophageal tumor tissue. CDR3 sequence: CASSESGVQTDTQYF. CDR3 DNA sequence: TGCGCCAGCAGTGAGTCCGGGGTCCAGACAGATACGCAGTATTTT.